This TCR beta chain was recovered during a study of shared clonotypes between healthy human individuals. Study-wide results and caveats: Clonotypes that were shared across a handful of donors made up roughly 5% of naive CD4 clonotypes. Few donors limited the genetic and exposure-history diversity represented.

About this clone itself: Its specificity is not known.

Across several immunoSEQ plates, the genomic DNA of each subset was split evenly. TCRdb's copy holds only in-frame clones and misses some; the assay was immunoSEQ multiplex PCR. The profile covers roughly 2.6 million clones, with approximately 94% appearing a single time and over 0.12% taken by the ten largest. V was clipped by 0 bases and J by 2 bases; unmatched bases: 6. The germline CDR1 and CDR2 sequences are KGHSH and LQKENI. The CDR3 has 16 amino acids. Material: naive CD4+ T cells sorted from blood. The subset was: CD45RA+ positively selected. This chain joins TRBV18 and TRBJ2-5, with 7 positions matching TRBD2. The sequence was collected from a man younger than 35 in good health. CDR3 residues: CASSPPPSGIQETQYF. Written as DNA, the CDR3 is TGTGCCAGCTCACCACCTCCTAGCGGAATACAAGAGACCCAGTACTTC. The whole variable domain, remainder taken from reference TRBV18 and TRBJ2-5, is NAGVMQNPRHLVRRRGQEARLRCSPMKGHSHVYWYRQLPEEGLKFMVYLQKENIIDESGMPKERFSAEFPKEGPSILRIQQVVRGDSAAYFCASSPPPSGIQETQYFGPGTRLLVL.